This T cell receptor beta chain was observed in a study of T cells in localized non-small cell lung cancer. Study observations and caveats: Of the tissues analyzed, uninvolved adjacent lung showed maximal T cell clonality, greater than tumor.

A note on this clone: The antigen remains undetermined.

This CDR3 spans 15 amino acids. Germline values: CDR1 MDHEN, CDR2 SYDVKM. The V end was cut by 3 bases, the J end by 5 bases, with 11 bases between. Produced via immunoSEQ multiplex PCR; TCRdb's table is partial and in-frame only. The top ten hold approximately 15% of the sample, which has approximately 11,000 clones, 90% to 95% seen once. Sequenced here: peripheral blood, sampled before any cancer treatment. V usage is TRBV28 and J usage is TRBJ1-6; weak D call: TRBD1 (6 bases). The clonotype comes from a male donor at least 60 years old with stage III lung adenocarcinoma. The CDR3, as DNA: TGTGCCAGCAGTTTGTCGGACAGAAATAATTCACCCCTCCACTTT. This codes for CASSLSDRNNSPLHF.